The TCR beta chain described here comes from a study of T cells in Graves' hyperthyroidism and ophthalmopathy. Study-level points and caveats: Most thyroid clonotypes expanded above 0.001 appeared in blood too.

TCR beta CDR3 sequences were amplified from RNA transcripts. The HTBI set primed first-round TCR CDR3 RT-PCR. TCRdb fed the multiplex PCR reads into MiXCR, producing one record per CDR3 protein. Here the sample spans over 650,000 distinct CDR3 sequences, roughly 15% being singletons. About this clonotype itself: Its target is not known.

Absent ophthalmopathy progression within 18 months defined stable Graves' hyperthyroidism. The sample was blood. This clonotype was obtained from a man between 18 and 35 years old with Graves' hyperthyroidism.

This CDR3 is CASSRQGAESTDTQYF. The CDR3 DNA reads as TGTGCCAGCAGCCGCCAGGGAGCGGAGAGCACAGATACGCAGTATTTT. This rearrangement joins TRBV6-2 or TRBV6-3 to TRBJ2-3; perhaps D is TRBD1 or TRBD2 (5 bases each). Germline V gene lookup returns CDR1 MNHEY and CDR2 SVGEGT. The V and J ends lost 6 bases and 0 bases respectively, with 16 bases between them. The CDR3 loop spans 16 amino acids.